These 16 T cell receptor beta chains were all obtained from the same sample, sequenced in a study of T cell responses to AZD1222 COVID-19 vaccine. Profiling relied on immunoSEQ multiplex PCR, and the TCRdb table lists in-frame clones only, not all of them. The data show more than 50,000 clones, approximately 90% seen once. Sample: peripheral blood, taken on day 0 of AZD1222 vaccination. These receptors were collected from an adult in good health.

This clone occurred a few times. V is TRBV6-5 and J is TRBJ1-1; the match to TRBD1 covers 8 bases. J gave up 4 bases and V 4 bases, and 8 bases lay outside the gene matches. From germline, CDR1 is MNHEY and CDR2 SVGAGI. The CDR3 is 15 residues long. CDR3 in DNA: TGTGCCAGCAGTTCATCCAGGGGGCCTGGCACTGAAGCTTTCTTT. It is translated as CASSSSRGPGTEAFF.

This clone was counted between two and nine times. The genes are TRBV2 and TRBJ1-2; TRBD1 is a possible D gene (5 bases). Trimming removed 9 bases from V and 4 bases from J, with 12 bases in between. There are 12 residues in the CDR3. CDR1 and CDR2 from the germline V gene are SNHLY and FYNNEI. This CDR3 reads CASRDGRYGYTF. As DNA, the CDR3 is TGTGCCAGTCGGGACGGCCGCTATGGCTACACCTTC.

A single count supports this clone. The V gene is TRBV30, the J gene TRBJ1-1; D not resolved. This CDR3 spans 11 amino acids. Deletions cut 3 bases from V and 11 bases from J, with 13 bases between. Per the germline V gene, CDR1 is GTSNPN and CDR2 is SVGIG (reference sequence). The CDR3 DNA is TGTGCCTGGAGCGGGAGCTTTCTGGCTTTCTTT. Translated, it gives CAWSGSFLAFF.

V and J are TRBV27 and TRBJ2-1; D gene unclear. Looked up from germline, CDR1 is MNHEY and CDR2 is SMNVEV (reference sequence). Deletions cut 3 bases from V and 0 bases from J, with 9 bases between. The CDR3 runs 15 residues. CDR3 loop: CASSFDSSSYNEQFF. The CDR3 region has the DNA TGTGCCAGCAGTTTCGACTCGAGCTCCTACAATGAGCAGTTCTTC.

V usage is TRBV7-9 and J usage is TRBJ1-2; 8 nucleotides match TRBD1. Trimming took 4 bases from V and 6 from J; bases not matched to a gene: 16. Germline CDR1 SEHNR, CDR2 FQNEAQ (reference sequence). The CDR3 totals 17 residues. CDR3 in DNA: TGTGCCAGCAGCTCTGGACAGGGAAGTTATTCGGGGGATGGCTACACCTTC. This sequence encodes CASSSGQGSYSGDGYTF. Complete variable domain (other parts from reference TRBV7-9 and TRBJ1-2): DTGVSQNPRHKITKRGQNVTFRCDPISEHNRLYWYRQTLGQGPEFLTYFQNEAQLEKSRLLSDRFSAERPKGSFSTLEIQRTEQGDSAMYLCASSSGQGSYSGDGYTFGSGTRLTVV.

This chain joins TRBV2 and TRBJ2-7, with D possibly being TRBD1 or TRBD2 (6 bases each). Trimming pared 6 bases from V and 2 bases from J, leaving 8 bases between. The V gene's germline CDR1 is SNHLY and CDR2 FYNNEI. CDR3 length equals 12 residues. The CDR3 loop reads CASRGGPYEQYF. In DNA, the CDR3 is TGTGCCAGCAGGGGGGGCCCCTACGAGCAGTACTTC.

The chain joins TRBV19 to TRBJ1-5; 8 bases agree with TRBD1. The CDR3 has 16 amino acids. V shed 5 bases and J 2 bases; nucleotides not matched to a gene: 8. Germline V gene sequence: CDR1 LNHDA, CDR2 SQIVND (reference sequence). The CDR3 sequence is CASSALDRGGNQPQHF. Here the CDR3 DNA reads TGTGCCAGTAGTGCATTAGACAGGGGAGGCAATCAGCCCCAGCATTTT.

The V gene is TRBV10-3, the J gene TRBJ2-5; 11 positions match TRBD2. Germline V gene sequence: CDR1 ENHRY, CDR2 SYGVKD. The V and J ends lost 7 bases and 5 bases, in that order; junction bases with no gene match: 12. This CDR3 comprises 16 residues. The CDR3 coding sequence is TGTGCCATCAAGGCGGGGTCTAGCGGGGGGCTGGAGACCCAGTACTTC. Amino acid sequence: CAIKAGSSGGLETQYF.

The chain combines TRBV4-1 with TRBJ2-1; possibly TRBD2 for D (6 bases). The CDR3 extends over 17 amino acids. Trimming left V 0 bases short and J 8 bases short, with 20 bases between. CDR1 is MGHRA and CDR2 is YSYEKL in the germline V gene. In nucleotides, the CDR3 is TGCGCCAGCAGCCAAGACGGGAGTGGAATGATGTTCGATGAGCAGTTCTTC. It encodes CASSQDGSGMMFDEQFF.

The J gene is TRBJ1-4, the V gene TRBV6-5; D not resolved. V lost 5 bases, J lost 3 bases, and 10 bases lay in between. The germline gives CDR1 MNHEY, CDR2 SVGAGI. The CDR3 extends over 14 amino acids. The CDR3 bases are TGTGCCAGCAGTCAGGAGTCGCCTAATGAAAAACTGTTTTTT. Its translation is CASSQESPNEKLFF.

The chain employs TRBV5-4 and TRBJ1-2; possible D gene TRBD1, 6 bases. CDR3 length equals 15 residues. The V end lost 2 bases, the J end lost 0 bases, and 11 bases lay between the germline ends. The germline V gene has CDR1 SGHNT and CDR2 YYREEE (reference sequence). The CDR3 reads CASSLGGGSNYGYTF. CDR3 coding DNA: TGTGCCAGCAGCTTAGGGGGGGGATCTAACTATGGCTACACCTTC.

This chain uses TRBV21-1 with TRBJ1-1; the D call of TRBD1 is as the table states it, not checked on the DNA. TRBV21-1 is a pseudogene segment. The CDR3 sequence is 14 residues long. CDR3 protein: CASSDTGFPPEAFF. Written as DNA, the CDR3 is TGTGCCAGCAGCGACACAGGGTTCCCGCCTGAAGCTTTCTTT.

The chain employs TRBV3-1 (or the pseudogene TRBV3-2) and TRBJ2-2; TRBD1 matches 10 bases. The germline gives CDR1 LGHDT, CDR2 YNNKEL (reference sequence). The CDR3 is 16 amino acids. Trimming at V came to 6 bases and at J to 4 bases, leaving 8 bases not matched to a gene. The CDR3 reads CASSSGTGVPTGELFF. CDR3 nucleotide sequence: TGTGCCAGCAGTTCCGGGACAGGGGTTCCCACCGGGGAGCTGTTTTTT.

The rearrangement uses TRBV20-1 and TRBJ1-1, with a possible D match to TRBD1 (6 bases). The CDR3 length is 13 residues. Germline assignment: CDR1 DFQATT and CDR2 SNEGSKA (reference sequence). V dropped 3 bases and J dropped 6 bases, with 14 bases sitting between them. CDR3 DNA: TGCAGTGCTAGTCCCAGGGGAAGTTCTGAAGCTTTCTTT. It yields the protein CSASPRGSSEAFF.

This chain joins TRBV5-4 and TRBJ1-3; no clear D. This CDR3 has 15 residues. CDR1 is SGHNT, CDR2 YYREEE, per germline (reference sequence). V lost 0 bases, J lost 0 bases, and 7 bases lay in between. CDR3 in amino acids: CASSLGSGSGNTIYF. DNA of the CDR3: TGTGCCAGCAGCTTGGGTTCCGGCTCTGGAAACACCATATATTTT.

The CDR3 DNA follows: TGTGCCAGCAGCTGGGGGGTGGGTAACACTGAAGCTTTCTTT. Protein product: CASSWGVGNTEAFF. J is TRBJ1-1 and V is TRBV11-2; tentative D call: TRBD1 (5 bases). Trimming took 4 bases from V and 2 from J, leaving 11 bases between them. The length of the CDR3 is 14 residues. The germline V gene has CDR1 SGHAT and CDR2 FQNNGV. Drawing the rest from reference TRBV11-2 and TRBJ1-1, the complete variable domain is EAGVAQSPRYKIIEKRQSVAFWCNPISGHATLYWYQQILGQGPKLLIQFQNNGVVDDSQLPKDRFSAERLKGVDSTLKIQPAKLEDSAVYLCASSWGVGNTEAFFGQGTRLTVV.